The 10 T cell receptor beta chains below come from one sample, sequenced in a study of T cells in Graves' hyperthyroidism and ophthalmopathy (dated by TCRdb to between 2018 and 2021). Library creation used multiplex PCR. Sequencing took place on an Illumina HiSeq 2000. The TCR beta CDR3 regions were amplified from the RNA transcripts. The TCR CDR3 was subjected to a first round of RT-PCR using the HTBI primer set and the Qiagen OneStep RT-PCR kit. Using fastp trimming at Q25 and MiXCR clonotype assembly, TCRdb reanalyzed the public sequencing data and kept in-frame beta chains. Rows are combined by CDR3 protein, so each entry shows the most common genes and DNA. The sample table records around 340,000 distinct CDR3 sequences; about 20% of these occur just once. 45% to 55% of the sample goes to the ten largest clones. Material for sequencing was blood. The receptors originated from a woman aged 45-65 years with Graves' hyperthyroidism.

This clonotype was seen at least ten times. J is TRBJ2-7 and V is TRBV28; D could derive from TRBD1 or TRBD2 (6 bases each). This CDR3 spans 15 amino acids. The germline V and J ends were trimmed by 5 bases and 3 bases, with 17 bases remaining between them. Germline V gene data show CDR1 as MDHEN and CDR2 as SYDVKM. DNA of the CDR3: TGTGCCAGCAGTACACCGAGAGGGGGGCACTACGAGCAGTACTTC. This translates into CASSTPRGGHYEQYF.

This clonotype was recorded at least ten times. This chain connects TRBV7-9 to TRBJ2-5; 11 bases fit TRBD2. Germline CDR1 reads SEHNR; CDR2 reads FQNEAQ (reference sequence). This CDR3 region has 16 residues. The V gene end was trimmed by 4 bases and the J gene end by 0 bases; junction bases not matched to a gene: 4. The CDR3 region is CASSSGTSGDQETQYF. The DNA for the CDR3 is TGTGCCAGCAGCTCCGGGACTAGCGGAGACCAAGAGACCCAGTACTTC.

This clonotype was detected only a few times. The CDR3 loop is CASSQEILTRERSYEQYF. Written as DNA, the CDR3 is TGTGCCAGCAGCCAAGAAATCCTGACTAGGGAACGTTCCTACGAGCAGTACTTC. The chain carries TRBV3-1 and TRBJ2-7, with a tentative D call TRBD2 (6 bases). V was trimmed by 0 bases and J by 1 base, leaving 19 bases between them. The CDR3 has 18 amino acids. CDR1 and CDR2 from the germline V gene are LGHDT and YNNKEL (reference sequence).

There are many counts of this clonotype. The CDR3 sequence: CASSSTTGNYEQYF. The CDR3 DNA reads as TGTGCCAGCAGCTCCACGACTGGGAACTACGAGCAGTACTTC. The chain links TRBV9 to TRBJ2-7; no clear D. Trimming took off 4 bases at V and 3 bases at J, with 14 bases between the two ends. Per the germline V gene, CDR1 is SGDLS and CDR2 is YYNGEE. CDR3 length equals 14 residues.

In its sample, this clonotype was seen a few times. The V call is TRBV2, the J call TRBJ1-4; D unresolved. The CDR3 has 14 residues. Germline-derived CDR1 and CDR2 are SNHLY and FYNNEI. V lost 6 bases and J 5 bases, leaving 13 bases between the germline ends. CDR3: CASREDVGNEKLFF. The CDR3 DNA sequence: TGTGCCAGCAGGGAGGACGTGGGCAATGAAAAACTGTTTTTT. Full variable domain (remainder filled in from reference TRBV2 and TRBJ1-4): EPEVTQTPSHQVTQMGQEVILRCVPISNHLYFYWYRQILGQKVEFLVSFYNNEISEKSEIFDDQFSVERPDGSNFTLKIRSTKLEDSAMYFCASREDVGNEKLFFGSGTQLSVL.

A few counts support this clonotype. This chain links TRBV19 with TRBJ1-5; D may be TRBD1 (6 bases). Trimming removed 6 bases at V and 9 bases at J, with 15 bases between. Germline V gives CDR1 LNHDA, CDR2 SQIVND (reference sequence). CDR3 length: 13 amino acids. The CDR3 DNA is TGTGCCAGTAGGGGATCGGGGGCATCGCCCCAGCATTTT. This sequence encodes CASRGSGASPQHF.

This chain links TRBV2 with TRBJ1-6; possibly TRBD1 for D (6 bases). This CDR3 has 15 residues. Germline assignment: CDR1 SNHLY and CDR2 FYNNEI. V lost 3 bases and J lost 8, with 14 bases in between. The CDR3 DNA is TGTGCCAGCAGTGAGCAGGGGACGAGGGATTCACCCCTCCACTTT. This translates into CASSEQGTRDSPLHF. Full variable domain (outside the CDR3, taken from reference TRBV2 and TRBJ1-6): EPEVTQTPSHQVTQMGQEVILRCVPISNHLYFYWYRQILGQKVEFLVSFYNNEISEKSEIFDDQFSVERPDGSNFTLKIRSTKLEDSAMYFCASSEQGTRDSPLHFGNGTRLTVT.

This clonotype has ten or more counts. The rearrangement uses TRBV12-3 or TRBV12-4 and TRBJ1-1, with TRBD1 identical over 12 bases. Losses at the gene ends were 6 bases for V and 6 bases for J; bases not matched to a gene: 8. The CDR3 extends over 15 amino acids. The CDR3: CASRISGTGGPEAFF. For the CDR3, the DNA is TGTGCCAGCAGGATTTCCGGGACAGGGGGCCCTGAAGCTTTCTTT.

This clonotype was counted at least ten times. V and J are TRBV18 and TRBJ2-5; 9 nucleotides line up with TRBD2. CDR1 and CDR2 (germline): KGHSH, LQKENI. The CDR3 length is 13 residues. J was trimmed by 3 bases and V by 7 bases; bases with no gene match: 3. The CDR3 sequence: CASLIAGEETQYF. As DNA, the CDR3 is TGTGCCAGCTTAATAGCGGGAGAAGAGACCCAGTACTTC.

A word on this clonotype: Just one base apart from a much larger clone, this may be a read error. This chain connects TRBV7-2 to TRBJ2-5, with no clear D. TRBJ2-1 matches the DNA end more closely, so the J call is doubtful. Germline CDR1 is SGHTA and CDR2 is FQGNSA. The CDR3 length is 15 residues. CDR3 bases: TGTGCCAGCACCCTAAACCCCTCGGACCAAGAGACCCAGTTCTTC. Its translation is CASTLNPSDQETQFF.